One sample yielded the 29 T cell receptor beta chains listed below, sequenced in a study of shared clonotypes between healthy human individuals. The protocol was immunoSEQ multiplex PCR, while the TCRdb copy is restricted to in-frame clones and leaves out a portion. The repertoire includes approximately 1,000,000 clones, approximately 77% of them detected once, and approximately 0.95% sits in the top ten. Sample: memory CD4+ T cells from PBMCs. The subset was: CD45RA-negative fraction. The receptors were sampled from a man aged 18 to 29 in good health. Some clones in this sample may be carry-over from other donors' samples.

This clone was found a few times. The junction does not match germline at one end; this may be a read error. The rearrangement links TRBV6-6 to TRBJ1-5; TRBD1 matches at 7 bases. Looked up from germline, CDR1 is MNHNY and CDR2 is SVGAGI (reference sequence). CDR3 size: 15 residues. CDR3 region: CASSNSGQGDQPQHF. The CDR3 DNA reads TGTGCCAGCAGTAACTCAGGGCAGGGGGATCAGCCCCAGCATTTT.

J is TRBJ1-1 and V is TRBV5-1; TRBD1 agrees at 7 bases. Losses at the gene ends were 4 bases for V and 6 bases for J; bases not matched to a gene: 3. The germline V gene encodes CDR1 SGHRS and CDR2 YFSETQ. The length of the CDR3 is 12 residues. Here the CDR3 DNA reads TGCGCCAGCAGCGTGACAGGGCCTGAAGCTTTCTTT. Protein sequence: CASSVTGPEAFF. Supplemented by reference TRBV5-1 and TRBJ1-1, the full variable domain reads KAGVTQTPRYLIKTRGQQVTLSCSPISGHRSVSWYQQTPGQGLQFLFEYFSETQRNKGNFPGRFSGRQFSNSRSEMNVSTLELGDSALYLCASSVTGPEAFFGQGTRLTVV.

The chain has TRBV10-2 and TRBJ2-5, with 8 bases lining up with TRBD2. Trimming removed 1 base from V and 1 base from J; junction bases left unmatched: 5. The CDR3 runs 16 residues. Germline CDR1 and CDR2: WSHSY and SAAADI. The DNA for the CDR3 is TGCGCCAGCAGTGAGTTACGGACTAGCCGCCAAGAGACCCAGTACTTC. This translates into CASSELRTSRQETQYF.

The rearrangement joins TRBV28 to TRBJ2-3; D is tentatively TRBD1 or TRBD2 (6 bases each). The V gene's germline CDR1 is MDHEN and CDR2 SYDVKM. There are 15 residues in the CDR3. Trimming pared 5 bases from V and 4 bases from J, leaving 16 bases between. The CDR3, as DNA: TGTGCCAGCAGTCCCAGGAGGGGGGCTTCAGATACGCAGTATTTT. Protein product: CASSPRRGASDTQYF.

The chain is built from TRBV6-5 and TRBJ2-7, with 7 bases fitting TRBD1. V lost 5 bases, J lost 7 bases, and 11 bases stayed unmatched. CDR1 is MNHEY and CDR2 is SVGAGI in the germline V gene. This CDR3 region has 14 residues. CDR3 sequence (DNA): TGTGCCAGCAGTCTTGGTGACAGGGTAAGAGAGCAGTACTTC. Its protein is CASSLGDRVREQYF.

This clone was picked up a small number of times. The V gene is TRBV4-1, the J gene TRBJ1-5; D is undetermined. Per the germline V gene, CDR1 is MGHRA and CDR2 is YSYEKL. V was cut by 2 bases and J by 0 bases, with 14 bases left in between. The CDR3 totals 17 residues. The CDR3 nucleotides are TGCGCCAGCAGCCAATCAACAGAAAATTATAGCAATCAGCCCCAGCATTTT. Residues: CASSQSTENYSNQPQHF.

The V and J genes are TRBV27 and TRBJ1-1; no firm D call. Germline V gene data show CDR1 as MNHEY and CDR2 as SMNVEV (reference sequence). V lost 7 bases to trimming and J lost 0 bases, with 12 bases between them. This CDR3 is built from 14 residues. CDR3 amino acids: CASKPAALNTEAFF. DNA for the CDR3: TGTGCCAGCAAGCCGGCAGCCTTGAACACTGAAGCTTTCTTT.

Only a few counts were recorded for this clone. The chain employs TRBV6-5 and TRBJ1-1; the D gene is possibly TRBD1 (5 bases). Per the germline V gene, CDR1 is MNHEY and CDR2 is SVGAGI. CDR3 length equals 13 residues. V was cut by 6 bases and J by 2 bases, with 10 bases left in between. CDR3 nucleotides: TGTGCCAGCAGGGATGGGGGAAACACTGAAGCTTTCTTT. Translated, it gives CASRDGGNTEAFF.

V usage is TRBV5-8 and J usage is TRBJ2-1, with TRBD2 matching over 13 bases. The CDR3 extends over 16 amino acids. The germline V gene encodes CDR1 SGHTS and CDR2 YDEGEE. Losses at the gene ends were 5 bases for V and 5 bases for J; bases not matched to a gene: 7. The chain's CDR3 is CASRTGTSGTNNEQFF. The CDR3 DNA sequence: TGTGCCAGCAGAACTGGGACTAGCGGGACCAACAATGAGCAGTTCTTC.

Remarks on this clone: The likely explanation is a read error, given a far larger clone one base away. The chain is built from TRBV30 and TRBJ1-5; the match to TRBD1 covers 11 bases. The CDR3 is made up of 15 amino acids. Germline assignment: CDR1 GTSNPN and CDR2 SVGIG (reference sequence). CDR3 DNA: TGTGCCTGGAAAGGACAGGGGGCTAGCAATCAGCCCCAGAATTTT. It is translated as CAWKGQGASNQPQNF.

V gene TRBV19 combines with J gene TRBJ2-2; perhaps TRBD2 as D (5 bases). The CDR3 runs 14 residues. V was shortened by 4 bases and J by 6 bases, with 12 bases between the two germline ends. Germline-derived CDR1 and CDR2 are LNHDA and SQIVND (reference sequence). The CDR3 sequence is CASSNLRAAGELFF. As DNA, the CDR3 is TGTGCCAGTAGTAACCTGCGAGCGGCCGGGGAGCTGTTTTTT.

This chain links TRBV28 with TRBJ2-3, with 9 bases aligning to TRBD2. The length of the CDR3 is 17 residues. CDR1 and CDR2 (germline): MDHEN, SYDVKM. J lost 0 bases, V lost 6 bases, and 10 bases had no gene match. CDR3 nucleotides: TGTGCCAGCAGCGAAAATGGACTAGCGAGTAGCACAGATACGCAGTATTTT. The encoded protein is CASSENGLASSTDTQYF.

The chain couples TRBV28 to TRBJ2-2; D is perhaps TRBD1 or TRBD2 (6 bases each). CDR3 length: 15 residues. The V gene's germline CDR1 is MDHEN and CDR2 SYDVKM. V was pared by 8 bases and J by 6 bases, with 19 bases between. CDR3 nucleotides: TGTGCCAGCCGCAGGGAAGGGGGGCAGCCCGGGGAGCTGTTTTTT. Translated: CASRREGGQPGELFF.

The count of this clone is one. This chain joins TRBV30 and TRBJ1-5; TRBD1 aligns across 7 bases. The CDR3 is 17 amino acids. V was clipped by 0 bases and J by 3 bases; unmatched bases: 11. Germline values: CDR1 GTSNPN, CDR2 SVGIG (reference sequence). CDR3 in amino acids: CAWSVSWGTVDNQPQHF. In nucleotides, the CDR3 is TGTGCCTGGAGTGTTTCGTGGGGGACAGTAGACAATCAGCCCCAGCATTTT.

This chain joins TRBV28 and TRBJ2-7; 14 positions agree with TRBD2. The CDR3 spans 18 residues. Germline V CDR1 and CDR2: MDHEN, SYDVKM. V gave up 6 bases and J gave up 4 bases; unmatched junction bases: 14. Here the CDR3 DNA reads TGTGCCAGCAGCCGACCGCTAGGGACTAGCGGGAGAGGATACGAGCAGTACTTC. It encodes CASSRPLGTSGRGYEQYF.

This chain uses TRBV11-3 with TRBJ2-1, with unresolved D. This CDR3 has 16 amino acids. The V end lost 5 bases, the J end lost 0 bases, and 14 bases lay between the germline ends. Per germline, CDR1 SGHNT and CDR2 YENEEA. The chain's CDR3 is CASSPAGGSSYNEQFF. CDR3 sequence (DNA): TGTGCCAGCAGCCCCGCTGGCGGAAGCTCCTACAATGAGCAGTTCTTC.

The gene calls are TRBV5-4 and TRBJ2-3; 7 nucleotides match TRBD2. V was clipped by 4 bases and J by 5 bases; unmatched bases: 7. The CDR3 runs 14 residues. Germline loops: CDR1 SGHNT, CDR2 YYREEE (reference sequence). DNA for the CDR3: TGTGCCAGCAGCGCACGGACTAGTGAAGATACGCAGTATTTT. As protein: CASSARTSEDTQYF. The variable domain in full, completed from reference TRBV5-4 and TRBJ2-3, reads ETGVTQSPTHLIKTRGQQVTLRCSSQSGHNTVSWYQQALGQGPQFIFQYYREEENGRGNFPPRFSGLQFPNYSSELNVNALELDDSALYLCASSARTSEDTQYFGPGTRLTVL.

The rearrangement uses TRBV30 and TRBJ2-7; D uncertain. CDR3 length: 12 amino acids. Germline lookup yields CDR1 GTSNPN and CDR2 SVGIG (reference sequence). V lost 3 bases and J lost 6, with 12 bases in between. The CDR3 DNA is TGTGCCTGGAGCGCTGAATGGAGCGAGCAGTACTTC. It yields the protein CAWSAEWSEQYF.

Here the CDR3 reads CASSEDLPGQENEKLFF. The CDR3 DNA sequence: TGTGCCAGCAGTGAAGACCTGCCGGGACAGGAGAATGAAAAACTGTTTTTT. V usage is TRBV6-1 and J usage is TRBJ1-4; TRBD1 matches 8 bases. Germline assignment: CDR1 MNHNS and CDR2 SASEGT. The CDR3 loop spans 17 amino acids. Germline trimming cut 1 base from V and 5 bases from J; bases unmatched to any gene: 9.

This clone was detected ten times or more. The chain is built from TRBV2 and TRBJ1-2; D not resolved. Germline-derived CDR1 and CDR2 are SNHLY and FYNNEI. The CDR3 contains 13 residues. V lost 1 base and J 7 bases, leaving 10 bases between the germline ends. CDR3 protein: CASSEGAARGYTF. DNA for the CDR3: TGTGCCAGCAGTGAAGGGGCTGCCCGTGGCTACACCTTC.

V is TRBV11-1 and J is TRBJ1-1, with TRBD1 identical over 7 bases. The ends lost 5 bases at V and 5 bases at J; junction bases unmatched: 2. Per germline, CDR1 SGHAT and CDR2 FQDESV (reference sequence). There are 12 residues in the CDR3. The CDR3 is CASSLRGTEAFF. The CDR3 DNA reads as TGTGCCAGCAGCCTCAGGGGGACTGAAGCTTTCTTT.

The V and J genes are TRBV14 and TRBJ1-1; D not certain. The V gene lost 0 bases and the J gene lost 2 bases, with 4 bases spanning the gap. From germline, CDR1 is SGHDN and CDR2 FVKESK. There are 13 residues in the CDR3. CDR3 nucleotides: TGTGCCAGCAGCCAAGAACACAACACTGAAGCTTTCTTT. The encoded protein is CASSQEHNTEAFF.

The rearrangement joins TRBV2 to TRBJ2-1, with D unresolved. V lost 6 bases to trimming and J lost 0 bases, with 6 bases between them. The CDR3 extends over 13 amino acids. Germline loops: CDR1 SNHLY, CDR2 FYNNEI. In nucleotides, the CDR3 is TGTGCCAGCAGGTCAGGCTCCTACAATGAGCAGTTCTTC. Residues: CASRSGSYNEQFF.

This chain joins TRBV7-2 and TRBJ2-7; D tentatively reads TRBD1 or TRBD2 (5 bases each). Germline CDR1 and CDR2: SGHTA and FQGNSA. Trimming took off 1 base at V and 7 bases at J, with 17 bases between the two ends. The CDR3 has 15 amino acids. The CDR3 region has the DNA TGTGCCAGCAGCTTAGGAGTTGGGACCTCGGGGGAGCAGTACTTC. Protein sequence: CASSLGVGTSGEQYF.

This chain joins TRBV21-1 and TRBJ1-2. TRBV21-1 has pseudogene status. The CDR3 totals 12 residues. The CDR3 DNA reads as TGTGCCACCCCCCGGGAGGGTTCTGGCTACACCTTC. Translating gives CATPREGSGYTF.

The V call is TRBV4-1, the J call TRBJ2-7, with 7 bases lining up with TRBD2. The length of the CDR3 is 18 residues. From germline, CDR1 is MGHRA and CDR2 YSYEKL. V shed 4 bases, J shed 2 bases, and the junction held 17 bases outside the gene matches. CDR3 sequence: CASSPNPAAGANTYEQYF. For the CDR3, the DNA is TGCGCCAGCAGCCCGAACCCTGCGGCGGGAGCCAACACCTACGAGCAGTACTTC.

V and J are TRBV7-6 and TRBJ2-4; D is undetermined. The germline V gene encodes CDR1 SGHVS and CDR2 FNYEAQ. The germline V and J ends were trimmed by 5 bases and 0 bases, with 17 bases remaining between them. This CDR3 region has 17 residues. In nucleotides, the CDR3 is TGTGCCAGCAGCCCCCGGCTGGGGTCCTTAGCCAAAAACATTCAGTACTTC. Translated, it gives CASSPRLGSLAKNIQYF.

The rearrangement links TRBV7-9 to TRBJ2-3; 8 bases agree with TRBD2. Germline values: CDR1 SEHNR, CDR2 FQNEAQ (reference sequence). This CDR3 region has 16 residues. The J segment lost 0 bases and the V segment lost 5 bases, leaving 7 bases of the junction unmatched. The CDR3 is CASSKVLAGSTDTQYF. As DNA, the CDR3 is TGTGCCAGCAGCAAAGTCCTAGCGGGCAGCACAGATACGCAGTATTTT.

The chain couples TRBV2 to TRBJ2-7; D is undetermined. CDR1 is SNHLY and CDR2 is FYNNEI in the germline V gene. V was clipped by 3 bases and J by 2 bases, with 11 bases between them. The CDR3 is 14 amino acids. As DNA, the CDR3 is TGTGCCAGCAGTGATAGGACCGCCGCCTACGAGCAGTACTTC. Protein sequence: CASSDRTAAYEQYF.